This T cell receptor beta chain was sequenced for a study of T cell repertoires in cytomegalovirus infection. Study at large: Both recently identified HLA-C-restricted and well-studied HLA-B-restricted CMV epitopes were used in the study. In public TCR beta signatures, there were indications of both CMV infection and matching HLA type. Study-wide results and limits: Dominating the ex vivo response were HLA-C-restricted CMV-specific TCR beta clonotypes. People with CMV and the relevant HLA were identified by cumulative public TCR beta family frequency.

CDR1 and CDR2 (germline): MNHEY, SVGAGI. The CDR3 runs 15 residues. V was pared by 4 bases and J by 3 bases, with 7 bases of the junction left unmatched. This clonotype was seen more than once but under ten times. Its antigen is undetermined. TCRdb passed the reads through MiXCR, listing each CDR3 protein once. Of around 770,000 distinct CDR3 sequences in the sample, about 27% were seen once. Sequencing used cultured CD8+ T cells from PBMCs, obtained from culture after CMV antigen stimulation. The source is a human donor in good health (CMV status not recorded). Some clones in this sample may be carry-over from other donors' samples. This sequence joins TRBV6-5 and TRBJ2-7; the match to TRBD1 covers 9 bases. The CDR3 loop reads CASSSGQGNVYEQYF. In DNA, the CDR3 is TGTGCCAGCAGTTCGGGACAGGGTAACGTCTACGAGCAGTACTTC.